The 22 T cell receptor beta chains below come from one sample, sequenced in a study of Graves' ophthalmopathy and Graves' hyperthyroidism. RNA served as the template for amplifying TCR beta CDR3 regions. HTBI primers primed a first-round RT-PCR, and a second-round multiplex PCR followed. MiXCR, applied by TCRdb to the multiplex PCR reads, yields one record per CDR3 protein. Among about 220,000 distinct CDR3 sequences listed, about 22% were seen once. Sequencing was carried out using peripheral blood. All receptors come from a woman aged 45-60 years with Graves' ophthalmopathy.

This sequence joins TRBV2 and TRBJ2-7, with 7 nucleotides matching TRBD2. The germline CDR1 and CDR2 sequences are SNHLY and FYNNEI. This CDR3 has 13 residues. Trimming removed 8 bases from V and 6 bases from J; junction bases left unmatched: 10. This chain's CDR3 is CASASGARAEQYF. CDR3 nucleotides: TGTGCCAGCGCGAGCGGGGCGAGGGCCGAGCAGTACTTC. Drawing the rest from reference TRBV2 and TRBJ2-7, the complete variable domain is EPEVTQTPSHQVTQMGQEVILRCVPISNHLYFYWYRQILGQKVEFLVSFYNNEISEKSEIFDDQFSVERPDGSNFTLKIRSTKLEDSAMYFCASASGARAEQYFGPGTRLTVT.

This chain links TRBV20-1 with TRBJ2-7, with D perhaps being TRBD1 or TRBD2 (5 bases each). V was clipped by 5 bases and J by 6 bases, with 17 bases between them. The CDR3 is 13 residues long. Germline V gene lookup returns CDR1 DFQATT and CDR2 SNEGSKA (reference sequence). The CDR3 nucleotides read TGCAGTGCTGCCGGACTCCCTAGGGGCGAGCAGTACTTC. Its protein is CSAAGLPRGEQYF.

There are many counts of this clonotype. This may stem from a read error, because a much larger clone lies one nucleotide away. This chain connects TRBV6-4 to TRBJ2-7; tentatively, D is TRBD2 (5 bases). The CDR3 has 18 residues. V dropped 6 bases and J dropped 6 bases, with 30 bases sitting between them. Looked up from germline, CDR1 is MRHNA and CDR2 is SNTAGT. The CDR3 spells CASSKASVAWPPIPEQYF. The CDR3 DNA is TGTGCCAGCAGCAAGGCATCGGTAGCGTGGCCCCCTATACCCGAGCAGTACTTC.

This clonotype occurred many times. CDR3 loop: CAWSTKRQGVSSPLHF. DNA for the CDR3: TGTGCCTGGAGTACAAAACGACAGGGAGTGAGTTCACCCCTCCACTTT. V is TRBV30 and J is TRBJ1-6, with 7 bases identical to TRBD1. CDR1 and CDR2 from the germline V gene are GTSNPN and SVGIG (reference sequence). V was pared by 2 bases and J by 9 bases, with 13 bases of the junction left unmatched. This CDR3 has 16 amino acids.

CDR3 nucleotides: TGCGCCAGCAGCTTGGATTTCGAAGTTAGCGGGAGTTGGTACGAGCAGTACTTC. It translates to CASSLDFEVSGSWYEQYF. The rearrangement joins TRBV5-1 to TRBJ2-7, with TRBD2 matching 9 bases. CDR1 SGHRS and CDR2 YFSETQ come from the germline V gene. V trimming: 0 bases; J trimming: 4 bases; junction bases outside the gene matches: 14. The CDR3 consists of 18 residues. Drawing the rest from reference TRBV5-1 and TRBJ2-7, the complete variable domain is KAGVTQTPRYLIKTRGQQVTLSCSPISGHRSVSWYQQTPGQGLQFLFEYFSETQRNKGNFPGRFSGRQFSNSRSEMNVSTLELGDSALYLCASSLDFEVSGSWYEQYFGPGTRLTVT.

The chain couples TRBV11-2 to TRBJ2-2; TRBD2 agrees at 9 bases. The CDR3 has 16 amino acids. Unmatched junction bases numbered 9, after V lost 5 bases and J lost 5 bases. Germline V gene lookup returns CDR1 SGHAT and CDR2 FQNNGV. The CDR3 coding sequence is TGTGCCAGCAGCCCTCACTCAAGCGGGAGGACCGGGGAGCTGTTTTTT. It is translated as CASSPHSSGRTGELFF.

This clonotype was seen repeatedly, ten times or more. The J gene is TRBJ1-5, the V gene TRBV6-4, with 9 bases identical to TRBD1. Germline CDR1 MRHNA, CDR2 SNTAGT. CDR3 size: 17 residues. Germline trimming cut 2 bases from V and 3 bases from J; bases unmatched to any gene: 8. The CDR3 here is CASSDEPGQGFNQPQHF. In DNA, the CDR3 is TGTGCCAGCAGTGACGAACCGGGACAGGGATTCAATCAGCCCCAGCATTTT.

V and J are TRBV5-1 and TRBJ1-1; D perhaps matches TRBD1 (6 bases). CDR3 length equals 17 residues. CDR1 is SGHRS, CDR2 YFSETQ, per germline. V lost 0 bases, J lost 0 bases, and 15 bases lay in between. The CDR3: CASSLAPTGGMNTEAFF. Written as DNA, the CDR3 is TGCGCCAGCAGCTTGGCCCCGACAGGTGGAATGAACACTGAAGCTTTCTTT.

This chain joins TRBV28 and TRBJ1-1; D uncertain. Trimming removed 9 bases at V and 4 bases at J, with 15 bases between. The germline V gene encodes CDR1 MDHEN and CDR2 SYDVKM. CDR3 length: 13 residues. CDR3: CASPRAGSTEAFF. The CDR3 DNA follows: TGTGCCAGTCCTCGGGCGGGGAGCACTGAAGCTTTCTTT.

The sample holds many counts of this clonotype. The rearrangement links TRBV19 to TRBJ2-7, with TRBD1 matching over 8 bases. Germline loops: CDR1 LNHDA, CDR2 SQIVND (reference sequence). Losses at the gene ends were 4 bases for V and 3 bases for J; bases not matched to a gene: 5. The CDR3 has 14 amino acids. The CDR3 reads CASSRGQEYYEQYF. Written as DNA, the CDR3 is TGTGCCAGTAGTAGGGGACAGGAATACTACGAGCAGTACTTC.

This clonotype was seen repeatedly, ten times or more. This chain joins TRBV19 and TRBJ1-3, with TRBD1 as a possible D gene (5 bases). Germline V gene data show CDR1 as LNHDA and CDR2 as SQIVND (reference sequence). This CDR3 is built from 14 residues. The ends were cut back, 8 bases at V and 4 bases at J, with 15 bases in the middle. The CDR3 here is CASDFGTVGNTIYF. The CDR3 DNA reads TGTGCCAGTGACTTTGGGACGGTCGGAAACACCATATATTTT.

This clonotype was counted at least ten times. The chain combines TRBV7-9 with TRBJ1-2; no clear D gene. This CDR3 region has 13 residues. The V gene lost 0 bases and the J gene lost 5 bases, with 7 bases spanning the gap. Per the germline V gene, CDR1 is SEHNR and CDR2 is FQNEAQ (reference sequence). The CDR3 reads CASSLAGSYGYTF. For the CDR3, the DNA is TGTGCCAGCAGCTTAGCAGGGTCGTATGGCTACACCTTC.

This clonotype was detected many times. CDR3 sequence: CASSQGTGMGQPQHF. The CDR3 DNA sequence: TGTGCCAGCAGTCAAGGGACAGGGATGGGTCAGCCCCAGCATTTT. This sequence joins TRBV27 and TRBJ1-5; 9 bases fit TRBD1. Germline V gives CDR1 MNHEY, CDR2 SMNVEV (reference sequence). The CDR3 totals 15 residues. V dropped 5 bases and J dropped 6; count of bases not matched to a gene: 8.

This clonotype was observed a handful of times. The genes are TRBV11-2 and TRBJ2-2, with TRBD2 matching over 7 bases. CDR3 length: 18 residues. Germline V lookup: CDR1 SGHAT, CDR2 FQNNGV. V lost 4 bases and J lost 6; bases outside the gene matches: 17. CDR3: CASSSTSSGTYGAGELFF. CDR3 bases: TGTGCCAGCAGCTCTACATCTAGCGGAACCTATGGGGCCGGGGAGCTGTTTTTT.

The CDR3 spells CASRPSGRTDEQYF. The CDR3 DNA follows: TGTGCCAGCAGACCCAGCGGGAGAACCGACGAGCAGTACTTC. The V gene is TRBV6-2 or TRBV6-3, the J gene TRBJ2-7, with 8 bases lining up with TRBD2. Germline CDR1 MNHEY, CDR2 SVGEGT. The ends lost 6 bases at V and 5 bases at J; junction bases unmatched: 9. The CDR3 sequence is 14 residues long.

The rearrangement links TRBV6-1 to TRBJ2-7; 9 positions agree with TRBD2. CDR1 and CDR2 (germline): MNHNS, SASEGT. V gave up 6 bases and J gave up 0 bases; unmatched junction bases: 9. This CDR3 has 16 residues. The CDR3 reads CASRTHRLAASYEQYF. Here the CDR3 DNA reads TGTGCCAGCAGAACCCATAGACTAGCGGCCTCCTACGAGCAGTACTTC.

The table lists this clonotype with many counts. The chain is built from TRBV7-8 and TRBJ2-2, with 7 bases aligning to TRBD2. Trimming took 3 bases from V and 6 from J; bases not matched to a gene: 10. CDR1 is SGHVS, CDR2 FQNEAQ, per germline. The CDR3 loop spans 16 amino acids. The CDR3 DNA is TGTGCCAGCAGCTTCCCCGGGAGGAGTCTGGCCGGGGAGCTGTTTTTT. Its protein product is CASSFPGRSLAGELFF.

This clonotype has just one count. This chain uses TRBV28 with TRBJ1-6; D remains unclear. The CDR3 runs to 14 residues. Germline V gene sequence: CDR1 MDHEN, CDR2 SYDVKM. Trimming left V 5 bases short and J 3 bases short, with 8 bases between. The CDR3 coding sequence is TGTGCCAGCAGTCTCCGGCACTATAATTCACCCCTCCACTTT. It yields the protein CASSLRHYNSPLHF.

This clonotype was recorded at least ten times. The chain couples TRBV12-3 or TRBV12-4 to TRBJ2-7; TRBD1 aligns across 7 bases. The V and J ends lost 5 bases and 3 bases, in that order; junction bases with no gene match: 7. The CDR3 sequence is 14 residues long. The DNA of the CDR3 is TGTGCCAGCAGTAAGGGGGCGAGGGACTACGAGCAGTACTTC. Protein sequence: CASSKGARDYEQYF.

This clonotype was observed many times. V and J are TRBV29-1 and TRBJ2-7; D perhaps matches TRBD1 (5 bases). This CDR3 is 11 amino acids long. Trimming shortened V by 6 bases and J by 0 bases, and 6 bases separated the two germline ends. The germline CDR1 and CDR2 sequences are SQVTM and ANQGSEA. The CDR3 region is CSVDISYEQYF. CDR3 coding DNA: TGCAGCGTGGACATCTCCTACGAGCAGTACTTC.

The chain uses TRBV6-1 and TRBJ1-2, with 7 positions matching TRBD1. The length of the CDR3 is 14 residues. After removal of 4 bases from V and 3 bases from J, the junction contained 5 bases not matched to a gene. CDR1 and CDR2 (germline): MNHNS, SASEGT. The CDR3 region is CASSVHDRDYGYTF. The DNA of the CDR3 is TGTGCCAGCAGTGTCCACGACAGGGACTATGGCTACACCTTC.

This chain connects TRBV30 to TRBJ2-5; 7 bases are a match to TRBD1. The CDR3 contains 14 residues. V shed 0 bases and J 3 bases; nucleotides not matched to a gene: 4. Looked up from germline, CDR1 is GTSNPN and CDR2 is SVGIG (reference sequence). The CDR3 sequence is CAWSVGRGKETQYF. The CDR3 nucleotides read TGTGCCTGGAGTGTAGGCAGGGGGAAAGAGACCCAGTACTTC.